These 14 T cell receptor beta chains originate from one sample sequenced in a study of shared clonotypes between healthy human individuals. Naive CD8 cells, CD45RO-negative and positively selected for CCR7, excluded terminally differentiated effector memory CD45RA+ cells. This table comes from immunoSEQ multiplex PCR, and its TCRdb copy is limited to in-frame clones, with some not included. The sample contains approximately 840,000 clones, 90% to 97% of which appear only once. The sample taken for sequencing was naive CD8+ T cells sorted from blood. These receptors were taken from a young man in good health.

Remarks on this clone: This CDR3 is also generated by other DNA sequences in the sample. The chain carries TRBV7-9 and TRBJ2-7; D gene uncertain. With 1 base removed from V and 5 bases from J, the gap between germline ends came to 6 bases. Germline loops: CDR1 SEHNR, CDR2 FQNEAQ (reference sequence). The CDR3 runs to 12 residues. CDR3 sequence reads: CASSLVFDEQYF. The CDR3 DNA is TGTGCCAGCAGCTTAGTGTTCGACGAGCAGTACTTC. The full variable domain, rest sourced from reference TRBV7-9 and TRBJ2-7, is DTGVSQNPRHKITKRGQNVTFRCDPISEHNRLYWYRQTLGQGPEFLTYFQNEAQLEKSRLLSDRFSAERPKGSFSTLEIQRTEQGDSAMYLCASSLVFDEQYFGPGTRLTVT.

The chain employs TRBV11-2 and TRBJ2-5, with D perhaps given as TRBD1 or TRBD2 (6 bases each). Deletions cut 4 bases from V and 14 bases from J, with 14 bases between. The CDR3 has 11 amino acids. Germline values: CDR1 SGHAT, CDR2 FQNNGV. CDR3 sequence (DNA): TGTGCCAGCAGCTATAGGGGGGACCCTTACTTC. It translates to CASSYRGDPYF.

This chain uses TRBV23-1 with TRBJ1-4; D is possibly TRBD1 (5 bases). TRBV23-1 is given ORF status, its function remaining uncertain. Trimming took off 0 bases at V and 8 bases at J, with 13 bases between the two ends. This CDR3 region has 15 residues. This CDR3 reads CASSQSLRVGEKLFF. CDR3 sequence (DNA): TGCGCCAGCAGTCAATCGCTCAGGGTAGGCGAAAAACTGTTTTTT.

The genes are TRBV27 and TRBJ2-3; D not certain. V shed 6 bases and J shed 7 bases, with 17 bases lying between them. The length of the CDR3 is 14 residues. Germline V gives CDR1 MNHEY, CDR2 SMNVEV (reference sequence). The CDR3: CASSVGALYHTQYF. CDR3 nucleotides: TGTGCCAGCAGCGTAGGAGCCTTGTACCATACGCAGTATTTT.

This rearrangement joins TRBV5-8 to TRBJ2-3; 10 bases fit TRBD1. The V and J ends lost 1 base and 3 bases, in that order; junction bases with no gene match: 8. CDR1 is SGHTS, CDR2 YDEGEE, per germline. The CDR3 runs to 17 residues. CDR3 bases: TGTGCCAGCAGCTTGAGCTACCGGGACAGGGGTACAGATACGCAGTATTTT. Encoded protein: CASSLSYRDRGTDTQYF.

In this sample, this clone turned up once. The DNA for the CDR3 is TGTGCCAGCACCACACGGGGAGTTCCCTACGAGCAGTACTTC. This gives the protein CASTTRGVPYEQYF. The rearrangement links TRBV28 to TRBJ2-7; D perhaps matches TRBD2 (5 bases). Trimming took 7 bases from V and 2 from J, leaving 15 bases between them. The CDR3 length is 14 residues. Germline V gene sequence: CDR1 MDHEN, CDR2 SYDVKM.

This chain connects TRBV5-5 to TRBJ2-3, with 9 bases fitting TRBD2. CDR1 SGHKS and CDR2 YYEKEE come from the germline V gene (reference sequence). This CDR3 comprises 16 residues. Germline trimming cut 4 bases from V and 4 bases from J; bases unmatched to any gene: 10. In DNA, the CDR3 is TGTGCCAGCAGCCCTTTTTTTAGCGGGAGTCCAGATACGCAGTATTTT. Translated: CASSPFFSGSPDTQYF. The full variable domain, completed using reference TRBV5-5 and TRBJ2-3, is DAGVTQSPTHLIKTRGQQVTLRCSPISGHKSVSWYQQVLGQGPQFIFQYYEKEERGRGNFPDRFSARQFPNYSSELNVNALLLGDSALYLCASSPFFSGSPDTQYFGPGTRLTVL.

V and J are TRBV4-3 and TRBJ2-7; TRBD1 is a possible D gene (6 bases). V dropped 1 base and J dropped 2 bases, with 12 bases sitting between them. Per germline, CDR1 LGHNA and CDR2 YSLEER. The length of the CDR3 is 15 residues. For the CDR3, the DNA is TGCGCCAGCAGCCAAGGTTCAGGGGAGACCTACGAGCAGTACTTC. Protein: CASSQGSGETYEQYF.

The chain couples TRBV7-9 to TRBJ2-7; 8 bases are shared with TRBD2. This CDR3 is built from 16 residues. The J segment lost 3 bases and the V segment lost 3 bases, leaving 10 bases of the junction unmatched. Germline values: CDR1 SEHNR, CDR2 FQNEAQ (reference sequence). The CDR3 reads CASSFMSGSVVYEQYF. DNA for the CDR3: TGTGCCAGCAGCTTCATGAGCGGGAGTGTCGTCTACGAGCAGTACTTC.

The chain links TRBV19 to TRBJ2-7; 12 bases line up with TRBD2. Germline CDR1 is LNHDA and CDR2 is SQIVND (reference sequence). This CDR3 is built from 15 residues. CDR3 DNA sequence: TGTGCAACAAGACTAGCGGGAGATGTCTCCTACGAGCAGTACTTC. Translated, it gives CATRLAGDVSYEQYF.

This clone has just one count. The genes are TRBV7-9 and TRBJ2-2; D uncertain. The germline gives CDR1 SEHNR, CDR2 FQNEAQ (reference sequence). Trimming took 7 bases from V and 3 from J, leaving 12 bases between them. The CDR3 is 14 residues long. The CDR3 loop is CASTPDGYTGELFF. The CDR3 DNA follows: TGTGCCAGCACCCCCGACGGCTACACCGGGGAGCTGTTTTTT.

The chain has TRBV7-2 and TRBJ2-1; 12 bases map to TRBD2. Germline CDR1 and CDR2: SGHTA and FQGNSA. With V trimmed by 4 bases and J by 7 bases, 11 bases remained unmatched. This CDR3 comprises 17 residues. Here the CDR3 DNA reads TGTGCCAGCAGCTACCGACTAGCGGGAGAGTATAGAAATGAGCAGTTCTTC. This sequence encodes CASSYRLAGEYRNEQFF.

The genes are TRBV7-6 and TRBJ2-1; no firm D call. The germline gives CDR1 SGHVS, CDR2 FNYEAQ. The CDR3 spans 13 residues. V was trimmed by 7 bases and J by 0 bases, leaving 7 bases between them. The CDR3 sequence is CASTQLSYNEQFF. CDR3 in DNA: TGTGCCAGCACCCAACTCTCCTACAATGAGCAGTTCTTC.

Only one count was recorded for this clone. The J gene is TRBJ2-5, the V gene TRBV9; D gene ambiguous. The CDR3 is 14 amino acids. With 0 bases removed from V and 2 bases from J, the gap between germline ends came to 8 bases. Looked up from germline, CDR1 is SGDLS and CDR2 is YYNGEE. CDR3 protein: CASSVEYNQETQYF. The CDR3 DNA follows: TGTGCCAGCAGCGTAGAATATAATCAAGAGACCCAGTACTTC.